This TCR beta chain was sequenced during a study of T cells in Graves' hyperthyroidism and ophthalmopathy. Study outcomes and limitations: A model using 13 V-J features told ophthalmopathy apart from stable hyperthyroidism.

It was RNA transcripts that yielded the amplified TCR beta CDR3 regions. An initial round of RT-PCR targeting the TCR CDR3 relied on the HTBI primer set. A single record per CDR3 protein comes from TCRdb applying MiXCR to the multiplex PCR reads. The table has some 620,000 distinct CDR3 sequences, about a sixth seen once. Note on this clonotype: Its target is not known.

The clonotype originates from a woman younger than 45 with Graves' hyperthyroidism. What was sequenced was blood.

The CDR3 DNA is TGTGCCAGCAGCCTTCCGGGACGGAGCTCCTACAATGAGCAGTTCTTC. It translates to CASSLPGRSSYNEQFF. The chain couples TRBV11-2 to TRBJ2-1; either TRBD1 or TRBD2 may supply D (5 bases each). The V gene's germline CDR1 is SGHAT and CDR2 FQNNGV. Trimming took 5 bases from V and 0 from J, leaving 14 bases between them. CDR3 length: 16 amino acids.